The sequence of this T cell receptor beta chain was determined in a study of shared clonotypes between healthy human individuals. Study background: Each donor had three CD4 naive, three CD4 memory, two CD8 naive and one CD8 memory plate. Study-level points and caveats: As a rule, naive subsets had a larger estimated richness than memory subsets.

TCRdb's table, derived via immunoSEQ multiplex PCR, lists solely in-frame clones and lacks some. The sample shows a few million clones, about 90% of them seen only once. A note on this clone: Its antigen remains unidentified.

The CDR3 runs to 13 residues. V dropped 4 bases and J dropped 6 bases, with 14 bases sitting between them. Sequenced sample: naive CD4+ T cells from PBMCs. Noted subset: CD45RA+ positively selected. The TCR was taken from a man between 18 and 29 years old in good health. Some clones in this sample may be carry-over from other donors' samples. The chain links TRBV5-3 to TRBJ2-7, with D perhaps TRBD1 (6 bases). TRBV5-3 is an open reading frame whose function is uncertain. CDR3 residues: CARSTKTGTEQYF. CDR3 DNA sequence: TGTGCCAGAAGCACTAAGACAGGAACCGAGCAGTACTTC.